This entry features one TCR beta chain sequence. This specimen belongs to a study of technical replicates of blood from a handful of donors. Measured with immunoSEQ multiplex PCR; TCRdb has only the in-frame clones, and not every one. The top ten clones hold around 0.2% of a sample with 70,000 to 95,000 clones, around 97% of them seen once. V lost 3 bases to trimming and J lost 1 base, with 15 bases between them. The CDR3 is 16 amino acids. CDR1 and CDR2 (germline): MGHRA, YSYEKL. The sequence came from a human donor in good health. The chain is built from TRBV4-1 and TRBJ1-1, with D perhaps matching TRBD1 (5 bases). The material sequenced was T cells isolated from PBMCs. The CDR3 spells CASSHRSTTANTEAFF. The CDR3 coding sequence is TGCGCCAGCAGCCATAGATCCACGACAGCGAACACTGAAGCTTTCTTT.